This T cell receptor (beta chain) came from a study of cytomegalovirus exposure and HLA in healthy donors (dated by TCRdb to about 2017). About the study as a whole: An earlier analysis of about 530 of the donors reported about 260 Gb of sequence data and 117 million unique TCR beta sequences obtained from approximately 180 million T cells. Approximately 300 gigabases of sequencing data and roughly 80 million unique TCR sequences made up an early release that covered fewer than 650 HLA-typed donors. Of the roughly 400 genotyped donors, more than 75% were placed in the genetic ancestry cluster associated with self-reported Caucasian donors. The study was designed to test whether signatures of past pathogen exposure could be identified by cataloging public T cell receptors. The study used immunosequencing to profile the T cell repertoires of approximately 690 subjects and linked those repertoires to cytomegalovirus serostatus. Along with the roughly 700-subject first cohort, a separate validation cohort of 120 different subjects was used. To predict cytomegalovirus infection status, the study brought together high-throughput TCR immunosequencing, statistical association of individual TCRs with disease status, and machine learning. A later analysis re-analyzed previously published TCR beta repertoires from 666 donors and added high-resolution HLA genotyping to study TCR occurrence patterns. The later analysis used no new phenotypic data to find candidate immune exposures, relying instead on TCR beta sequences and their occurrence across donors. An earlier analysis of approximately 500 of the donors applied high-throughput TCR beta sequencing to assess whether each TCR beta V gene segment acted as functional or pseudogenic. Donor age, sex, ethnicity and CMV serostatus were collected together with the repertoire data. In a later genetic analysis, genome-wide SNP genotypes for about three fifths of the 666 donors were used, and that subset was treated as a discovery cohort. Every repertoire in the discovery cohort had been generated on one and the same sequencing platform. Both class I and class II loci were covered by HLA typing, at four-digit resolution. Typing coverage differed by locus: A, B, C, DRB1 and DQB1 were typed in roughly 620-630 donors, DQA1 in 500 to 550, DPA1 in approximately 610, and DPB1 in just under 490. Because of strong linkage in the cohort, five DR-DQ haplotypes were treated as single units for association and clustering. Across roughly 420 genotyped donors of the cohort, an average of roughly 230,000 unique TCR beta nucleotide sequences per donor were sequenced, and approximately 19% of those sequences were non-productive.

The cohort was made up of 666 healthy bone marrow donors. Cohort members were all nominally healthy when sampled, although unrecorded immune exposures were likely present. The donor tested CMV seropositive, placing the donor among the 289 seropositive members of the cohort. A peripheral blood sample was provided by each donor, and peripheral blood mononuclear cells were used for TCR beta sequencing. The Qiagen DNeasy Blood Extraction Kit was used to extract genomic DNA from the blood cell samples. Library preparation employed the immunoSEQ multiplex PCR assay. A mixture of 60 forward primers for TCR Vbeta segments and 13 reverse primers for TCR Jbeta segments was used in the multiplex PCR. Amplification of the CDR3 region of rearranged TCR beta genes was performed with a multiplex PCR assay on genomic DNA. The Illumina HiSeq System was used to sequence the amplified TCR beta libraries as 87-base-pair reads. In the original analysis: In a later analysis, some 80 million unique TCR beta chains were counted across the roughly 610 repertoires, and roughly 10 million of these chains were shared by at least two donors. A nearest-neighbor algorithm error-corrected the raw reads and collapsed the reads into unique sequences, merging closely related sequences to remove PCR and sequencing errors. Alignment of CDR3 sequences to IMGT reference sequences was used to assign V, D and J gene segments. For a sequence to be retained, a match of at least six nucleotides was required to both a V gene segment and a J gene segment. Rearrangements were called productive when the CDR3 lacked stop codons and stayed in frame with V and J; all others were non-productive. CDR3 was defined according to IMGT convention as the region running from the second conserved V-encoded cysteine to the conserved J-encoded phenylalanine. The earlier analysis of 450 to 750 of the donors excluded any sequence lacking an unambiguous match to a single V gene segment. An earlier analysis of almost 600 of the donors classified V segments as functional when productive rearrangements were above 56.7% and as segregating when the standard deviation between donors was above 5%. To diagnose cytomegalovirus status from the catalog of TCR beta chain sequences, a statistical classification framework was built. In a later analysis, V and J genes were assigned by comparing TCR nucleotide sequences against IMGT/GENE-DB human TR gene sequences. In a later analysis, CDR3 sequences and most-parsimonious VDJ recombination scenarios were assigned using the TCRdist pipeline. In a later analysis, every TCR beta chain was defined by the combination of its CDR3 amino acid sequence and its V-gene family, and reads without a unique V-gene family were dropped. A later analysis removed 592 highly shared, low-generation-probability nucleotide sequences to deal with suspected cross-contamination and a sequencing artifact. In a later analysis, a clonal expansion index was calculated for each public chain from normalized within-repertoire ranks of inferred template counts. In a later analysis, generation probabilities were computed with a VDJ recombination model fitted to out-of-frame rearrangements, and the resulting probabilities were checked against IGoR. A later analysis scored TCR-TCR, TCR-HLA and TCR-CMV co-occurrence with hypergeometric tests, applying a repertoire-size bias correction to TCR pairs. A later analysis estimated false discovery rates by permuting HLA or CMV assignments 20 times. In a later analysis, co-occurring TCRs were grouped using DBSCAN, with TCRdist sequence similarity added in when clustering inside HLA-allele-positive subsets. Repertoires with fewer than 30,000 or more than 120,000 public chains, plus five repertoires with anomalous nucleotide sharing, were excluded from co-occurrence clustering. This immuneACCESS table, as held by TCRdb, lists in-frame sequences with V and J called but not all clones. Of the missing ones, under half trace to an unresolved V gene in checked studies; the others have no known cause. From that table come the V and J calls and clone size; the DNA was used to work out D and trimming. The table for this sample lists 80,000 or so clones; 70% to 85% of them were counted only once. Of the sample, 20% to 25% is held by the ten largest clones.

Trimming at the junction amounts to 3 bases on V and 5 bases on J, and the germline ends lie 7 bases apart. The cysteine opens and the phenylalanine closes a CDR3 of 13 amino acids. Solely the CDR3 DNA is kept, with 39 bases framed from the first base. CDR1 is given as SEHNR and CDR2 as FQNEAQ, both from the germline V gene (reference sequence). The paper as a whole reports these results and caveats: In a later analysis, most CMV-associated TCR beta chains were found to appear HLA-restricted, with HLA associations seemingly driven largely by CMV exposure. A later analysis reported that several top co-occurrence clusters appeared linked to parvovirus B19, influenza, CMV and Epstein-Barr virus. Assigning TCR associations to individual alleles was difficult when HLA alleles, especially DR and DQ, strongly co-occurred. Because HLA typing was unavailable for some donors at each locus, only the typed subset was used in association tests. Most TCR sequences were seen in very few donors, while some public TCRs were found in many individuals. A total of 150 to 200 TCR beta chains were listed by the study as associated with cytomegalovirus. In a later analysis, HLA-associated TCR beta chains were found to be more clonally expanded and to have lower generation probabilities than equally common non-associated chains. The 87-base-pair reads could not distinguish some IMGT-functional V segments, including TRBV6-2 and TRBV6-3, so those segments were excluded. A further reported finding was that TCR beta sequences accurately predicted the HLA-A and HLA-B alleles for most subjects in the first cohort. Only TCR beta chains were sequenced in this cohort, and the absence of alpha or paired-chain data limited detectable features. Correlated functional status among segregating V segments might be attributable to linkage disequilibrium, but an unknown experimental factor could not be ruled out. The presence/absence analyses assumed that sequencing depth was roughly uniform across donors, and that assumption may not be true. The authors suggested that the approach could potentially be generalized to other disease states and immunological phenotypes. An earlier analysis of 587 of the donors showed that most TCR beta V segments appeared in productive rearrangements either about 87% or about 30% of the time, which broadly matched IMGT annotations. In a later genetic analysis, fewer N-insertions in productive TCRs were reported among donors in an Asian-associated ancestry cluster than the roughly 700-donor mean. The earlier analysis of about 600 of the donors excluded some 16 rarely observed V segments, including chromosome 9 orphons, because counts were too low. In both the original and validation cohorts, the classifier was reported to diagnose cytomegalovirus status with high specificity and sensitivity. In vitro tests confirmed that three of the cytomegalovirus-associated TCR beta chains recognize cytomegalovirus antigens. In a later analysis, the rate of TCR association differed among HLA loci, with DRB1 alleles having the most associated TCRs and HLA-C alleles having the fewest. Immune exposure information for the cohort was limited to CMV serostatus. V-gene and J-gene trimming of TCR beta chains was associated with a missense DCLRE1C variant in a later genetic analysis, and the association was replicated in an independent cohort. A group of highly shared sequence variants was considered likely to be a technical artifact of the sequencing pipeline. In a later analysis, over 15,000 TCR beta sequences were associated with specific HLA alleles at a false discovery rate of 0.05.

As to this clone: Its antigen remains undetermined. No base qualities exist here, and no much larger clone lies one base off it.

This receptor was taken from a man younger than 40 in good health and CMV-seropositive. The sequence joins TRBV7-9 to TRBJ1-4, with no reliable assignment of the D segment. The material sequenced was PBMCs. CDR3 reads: CASSFQLNEKLFF. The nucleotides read TGTGCCAGCAGCTTCCAGTTAAATGAAAAACTGTTTTTT.